These T cell receptor beta chains were read from a single sample in a study of cytomegalovirus exposure and HLA in healthy donors. The method was immunoSEQ multiplex PCR; TCRdb's version includes in-frame clones alone and lacks a portion of them. The repertoire holds 90,000 to 130,000 clones, with roughly 85% as singletons. The sequenced material came from PBMCs. The receptors were gathered from a man between 25 and 39 years old in good health and CMV-seropositive. CDR3s include the opening cysteine and the closing phenylalanine or tryptophan. The D gene is left open where the match is weak. A clone size is listed for some rows: how often the clone was seen (once, few, many), or a class if it is expanded.

V	J	size	D	DNA	CDR3
TRBV27	TRBJ1-5	.	.	TGTGCCAGCAGTTTATCGAATCCGATCTTGGGGGGTCAGCCCCAGCATTTT	CASSLSNPILGGQPQHF
TRBV5-6	TRBJ1-2	.	.	TGTGCCAGCAGCTTGAGGCAGGGGAACCGGGGCTACACCTTC	CASSLRQGNRGYTF
TRBV13	TRBJ1-2	.	.	TGTGCCAGCAGCTTAGGTAGAAACTATGGCTACACCTTC	CASSLGRNYGYTF
TRBV7-2	TRBJ1-2	.	.	TGTGCCAGCAGCTCGGACTGGACAGCTTACTATGGCTACACCTTC	CASSSDWTAYYGYTF
TRBV2	TRBJ1-6	.	.	TGTGCCAGCAGGAAGGGGGTAGACCCTTATAATTCACCCCTCCACTTT	CASRKGVDPYNSPLHF
TRBV4-1	TRBJ2-2	once	.	TGCGCCAGCAGCCAAGAGGGGGGAGACACCGGGGAGCTGTTTTTT	CASSQEGGDTGELFF
TRBV2	TRBJ1-1	.	.	TGTGCCAGCAGTGGGCAGAACACTGAAGCTTTCTTT	CASSGQNTEAFF
TRBV7-9	TRBJ2-1	.	TRBD2	TGTGCCAGCAGCCCCCGTGCGGGGGGCCCGGTGAATGAGCAGTTCTTC	CASSPRAGGPVNEQFF
TRBV5-4	TRBJ1-1	few	.	TGTGCCAGCAGCCGCCCCGAGCCGAACGAAGCGGCTTTCTTT	CASSRPEPNEAAFF
TRBV11-3	TRBJ1-4	.	TRBD1	TGTGCCAGCAGTCAGGGACAGGCCCAAAAACTGTTTTTT	CASSQGQAQKLFF
TRBV28	TRBJ2-7	.	.	TGTGCCAGCAGTTTACTACAGGCTCAATCCTACGAGCAGTACTTC	CASSLLQAQSYEQYF
TRBV27	TRBJ2-2	.	.	TGTGCCAGCACTCCCGCCAGGCTTACCGGGGAGCTGTTTTTT	CASTPARLTGELFF
TRBV5-6	TRBJ1-2	medium-sized	TRBD1	TGTGCCAGCAGATACAACACAGGGGCGGTTGGCTACACCTTC	CASRYNTGAVGYTF
TRBV5-1	TRBJ2-7	.	TRBD2	TGCGCCAGCAGCACTAGCGGGGGTCTGGACGAGCAGTACTTC	CASSTSGGLDEQYF
TRBV6-5	TRBJ2-3	once	TRBD1	TGTGCCAGCAGTCTCGGGACAGGGTACACAGATACGCAGTATTTT	CASSLGTGYTDTQYF
TRBV4-2	TRBJ2-1	.	.	TGTGCCAGCAGCCAAGTGGCGGGGTGGAACAGTGAGCAGTTCTTC	CASSQVAGWNSEQFF
TRBV9	TRBJ2-3	.	.	TGTGCCAGCAGCGTAATGGGGGCGGCAGATACGCAGTATTTT	CASSVMGAADTQYF
TRBV6-5	TRBJ1-1	.	.	TGTGCCAGCGGGGAGGGTGAGACTGAAGCTTTCTTT	CASGEGETEAFF
TRBV6-5	TRBJ1-1	.	.	TGTGCCAGCAGTGACTTGGGACAAGCCAACACTGAAGCTTTCTTT	CASSDLGQANTEAFF
TRBV5-1	TRBJ1-2	.	TRBD1	TGCGCCAGCAGCTCGCTAGTCGGGTACAGGGGGTTTGGCTACACCTTC	CASSSLVGYRGFGYTF